This T cell receptor beta chain was documented in a study of T-cell memory formation after mild COVID-19. V was cut by 6 bases and J by 1 base, with 15 bases left in between. Germline V gives CDR1 MNHNY, CDR2 SVGAGI (reference sequence). The CDR3 runs 15 residues. This clonotype occurred a few times. TCRdb passed the 5' RACE reads through MiXCR, listing each CDR3 protein once. Of roughly 100,000 distinct CDR3 sequences listed, about 17% are singletons. What was sequenced was PBMCs or a T cell subset sorted from them (not recorded which). The rearrangement links TRBV6-6 to TRBJ1-1; D is unclear. This clonotype was sampled from an adult woman who had mild COVID-19 (a few samples of this study predate the infection). Cell type and time point are not known. CDR3 DNA sequence: TGTGCCAGCAGCCCCCGGTTAGGCCCGAACACTGAAGCTTTCTTT. Protein: CASSPRLGPNTEAFF.